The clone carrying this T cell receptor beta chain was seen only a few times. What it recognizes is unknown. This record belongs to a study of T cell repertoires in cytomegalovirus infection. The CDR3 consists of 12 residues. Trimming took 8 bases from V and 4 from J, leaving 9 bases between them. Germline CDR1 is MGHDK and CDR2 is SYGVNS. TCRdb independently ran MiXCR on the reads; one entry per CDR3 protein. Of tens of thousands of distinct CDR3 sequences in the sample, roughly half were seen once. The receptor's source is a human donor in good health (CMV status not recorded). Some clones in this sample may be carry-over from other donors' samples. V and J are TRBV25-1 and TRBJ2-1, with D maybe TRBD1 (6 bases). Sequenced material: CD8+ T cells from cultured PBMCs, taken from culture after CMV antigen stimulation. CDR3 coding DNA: TGTGCCAGCCAGGACAGATACAATGAGCAGTTCTTC. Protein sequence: CASQDRYNEQFF.